This TCR beta chain was documented in a study of vaccination and CD4 T cells after COVID-19. At the level of the study: Taking of post-vaccine samples occurred a median 72 days after dose two (range 14 to 241).

To note about this clonotype: Its specificity is not known.

Treatment in this sample: approximately nine-day PBMC culture with coronavirus spike peptide pools or control peptides (ViraFEST assay). With about ten days of culture completed, CD4+ T cells were isolated by negative selection. Sequencing of the DNA from cultured CD4+ T cells was carried out with the Oncomine TCR Beta short-read assay. TCRdb itself ran the PCR reads through MiXCR, one entry per CDR3 protein. The table has 10,000 to 15,000 distinct CDR3 sequences, approximately 63% seen once; the top ten hold roughly 13%. Sequenced input: CD4+ T cells from blood, cultured in vitro. This sequence originates from a human donor who had recovered from COVID-19.

This CDR3 is CSATMTGSSSYNEQFF. The CDR3 DNA reads as TGCAGTGCCACAATGACCGGGTCAAGCTCCTACAATGAGCAGTTCTTC. The chain has TRBV20-1 and TRBJ2-1; D call uncertain. Germline assignment: CDR1 DFQATT and CDR2 SNEGSKA (reference sequence). This CDR3 contains 16 residues. The V end lost 6 bases, the J end lost 0 bases, and 18 bases lay between the germline ends.